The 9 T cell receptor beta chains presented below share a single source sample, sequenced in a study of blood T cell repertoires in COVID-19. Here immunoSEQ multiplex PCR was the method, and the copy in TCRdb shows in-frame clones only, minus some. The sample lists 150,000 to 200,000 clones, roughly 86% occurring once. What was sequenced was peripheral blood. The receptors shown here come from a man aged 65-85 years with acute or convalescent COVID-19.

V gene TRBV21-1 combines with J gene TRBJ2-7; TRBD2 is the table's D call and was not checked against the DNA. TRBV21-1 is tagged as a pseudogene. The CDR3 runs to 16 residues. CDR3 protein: CASSKGSRDWPYEQYF. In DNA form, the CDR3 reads TGTGCCAGCAGCAAAGGCTCCCGGGACTGGCCCTACGAGCAGTACTTC.

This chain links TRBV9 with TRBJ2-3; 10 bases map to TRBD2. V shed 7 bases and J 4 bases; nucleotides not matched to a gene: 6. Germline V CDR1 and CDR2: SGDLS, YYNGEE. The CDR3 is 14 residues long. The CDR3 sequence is CASGPGTSADTQYF. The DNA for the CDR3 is TGTGCCAGCGGTCCCGGGACTAGCGCAGATACGCAGTATTTT.

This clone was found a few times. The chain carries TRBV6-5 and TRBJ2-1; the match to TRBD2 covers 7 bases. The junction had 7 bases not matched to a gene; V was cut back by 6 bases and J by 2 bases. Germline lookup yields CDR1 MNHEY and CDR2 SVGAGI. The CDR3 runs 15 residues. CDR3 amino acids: CASSRLADTYNEQFF. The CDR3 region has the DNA TGTGCCAGCAGCCGGCTAGCGGATACCTACAATGAGCAGTTCTTC.

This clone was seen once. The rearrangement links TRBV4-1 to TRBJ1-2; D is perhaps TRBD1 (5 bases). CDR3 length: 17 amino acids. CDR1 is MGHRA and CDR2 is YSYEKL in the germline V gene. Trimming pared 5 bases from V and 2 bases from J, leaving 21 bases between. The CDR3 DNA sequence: TGCGCCAGCAGCGCCCGGAGGGGCAGTCGAATGAACTATGGCTACACCTTC. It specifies CASSARRGSRMNYGYTF.

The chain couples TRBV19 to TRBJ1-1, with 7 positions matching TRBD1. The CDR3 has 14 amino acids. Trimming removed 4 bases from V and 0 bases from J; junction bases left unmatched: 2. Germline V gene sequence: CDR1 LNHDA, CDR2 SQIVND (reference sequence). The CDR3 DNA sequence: TGTGCCAGTAGTAAGACAGGGCTGAACACTGAAGCTTTCTTT. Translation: CASSKTGLNTEAFF.

For the CDR3, the DNA is TGTGCCAGCAGTAACAGGGTCAACGGGGAGCTGTTTTTT. Its translation is CASSNRVNGELFF. The V and J genes are TRBV28 and TRBJ2-2; possible D gene TRBD1, 6 bases. The CDR3 totals 13 residues. V lost 5 bases, J lost 7 bases, and 11 bases lay in between. CDR1 and CDR2 from the germline V gene are MDHEN and SYDVKM.

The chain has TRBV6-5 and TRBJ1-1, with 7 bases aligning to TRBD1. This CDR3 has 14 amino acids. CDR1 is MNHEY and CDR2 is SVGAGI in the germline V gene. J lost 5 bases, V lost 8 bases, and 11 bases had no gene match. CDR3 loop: CASGPDRDRTEAFF. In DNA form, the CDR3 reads TGTGCCAGCGGCCCCGACAGGGATCGGACTGAAGCTTTCTTT.

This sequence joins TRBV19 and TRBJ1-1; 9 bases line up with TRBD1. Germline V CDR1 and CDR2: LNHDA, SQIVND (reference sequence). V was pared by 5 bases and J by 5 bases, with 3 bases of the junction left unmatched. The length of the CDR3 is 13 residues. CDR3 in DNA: TGTGCCAGTAGTCAACAGGGGGCTACTGAAGCTTTCTTT. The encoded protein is CASSQQGATEAFF.

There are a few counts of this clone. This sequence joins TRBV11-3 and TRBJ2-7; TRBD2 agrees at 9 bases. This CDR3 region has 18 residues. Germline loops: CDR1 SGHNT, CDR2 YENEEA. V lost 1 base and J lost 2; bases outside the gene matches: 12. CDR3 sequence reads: CASSLGGMGLAGPYEQYF. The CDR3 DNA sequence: TGTGCCAGCAGCTTAGGGGGAATGGGGCTAGCGGGACCCTACGAGCAGTACTTC.